Included here is one T cell receptor beta chain sequence, with context. This sample is drawn from a study of blood T cell repertoires in COVID-19. Study details: Acute and convalescent COVID-19 samples came from the United States, Italy and Spain. In each case, the material was cDNA or gDNA derived from T cells, B-cell-depleted T cells, or PBMCs.

After removal of 3 bases from V and 0 bases from J, the junction contained 17 bases not matched to a gene. The CDR3 totals 20 residues. The V gene's germline CDR1 is SGDLS and CDR2 YYNGEE. In the study's own analysis: Amplification of reference gene primers was used by the study to estimate nucleated cell counts. Assay used: immunoSEQ multiplex PCR; TCRdb lists only in-frame clones, some missing. From that table come the V and J calls and clone size; the DNA was used to work out D and trimming. The table shows about 21,000 clones, with 83% occurring only once. This chain uses TRBV9 with TRBJ1-4, with 7 bases identical to TRBD1. The sample consisted of peripheral blood. The TCR sequence derives from a human donor in a cohort sampled during active COVID-19. CDR3 bases: TGTGCCAGCAGCGCCAATTCCGGGACAGCTGGCTTTGCAACTAATGAAAAACTGTTTTTT. Translated: CASSANSGTAGFATNEKLFF. The whole variable domain, remainder taken from reference TRBV9 and TRBJ1-4, is DSGVTQTPKHLITATGQRVTLRCSPRSGDLSVYWYQQSLDQGLQFLIQYYNGEERAKGNILERFSAQQFPDLHSELNLSSLELGDSALYFCASSANSGTAGFATNEKLFFGSGTQLSVL.